The next 30 T cell receptor beta chains were all read from a single sample in a study of cytomegalovirus exposure and HLA in healthy donors. The repertoire was sequenced with immunoSEQ multiplex PCR; TCRdb's copy has only in-frame clones and lacks some. This table holds 70,000 or so clones, 94% found once. Sequencing was performed on PBMCs. The receptors derive from a woman aged 18-30 years in good health and CMV-seropositive.

The DNA for the CDR3 is TGTGCCAGCAGCTTCCGGGACAGCTTTAACTATGGCTACACCTTC. This sequence encodes CASSFRDSFNYGYTF. J is TRBJ1-2 and V is TRBV5-6, with 7 bases identical to TRBD1. CDR1 SGHDT and CDR2 YYEEEE come from the germline V gene. The CDR3 contains 15 residues. Trimming removed 2 bases from V and 1 base from J; junction bases left unmatched: 5.

This chain joins TRBV4-1 and TRBJ1-2, with D unclear. V was clipped by 0 bases and J by 3 bases, with 5 bases between them. Looked up from germline, CDR1 is MGHRA and CDR2 is YSYEKL. There are 13 residues in the CDR3. CDR3 loop: CASSQDPYYGYTF. For the CDR3, the DNA is TGCGCCAGCAGCCAAGATCCCTACTATGGCTACACCTTC.

This clone has only one observation. This sequence joins TRBV28 and TRBJ1-4, with 8 bases identical to TRBD1. V lost 7 bases, J lost 6 bases, and 7 bases stayed unmatched. CDR3 size: 14 residues. Per the germline V gene, CDR1 is MDHEN and CDR2 is SYDVKM. The CDR3 DNA reads as TGTGCCAGCACCGCAGGGGGCAGTGATGAAAAACTGTTTTTT. This gives the protein CASTAGGSDEKLFF.

The chain recombines TRBV30 with TRBJ1-5, with 11 bases lining up with TRBD1. V trimming: 4 bases; J trimming: 8 bases; junction bases outside the gene matches: 10. CDR3 length equals 15 residues. Germline V lookup: CDR1 GTSNPN, CDR2 SVGIG (reference sequence). In DNA form, the CDR3 reads TGTGCCTGGACCGGCCCGGGACAGGGGGTTGAGCCCCAGCATTTT. It specifies CAWTGPGQGVEPQHF.

V gene TRBV7-2 combines with J gene TRBJ1-4; D is perhaps TRBD1 (5 bases). Between the trimmed V and J ends, which lost 1 base and 4 bases, there was a span of 16 bases. The germline V gene has CDR1 SGHTA and CDR2 FQGNSA. The CDR3 is 17 residues long. The DNA for the CDR3 is TGTGCCAGCAGCTTAGGCCCCGGGGGGGGAGATAATGAAAAACTGTTTTTT. Encoded protein: CASSLGPGGGDNEKLFF. Complete variable domain (other parts from reference TRBV7-2 and TRBJ1-4): GAGVSQSPSNKVTEKGKDVELRCDPISGHTALYWYRQSLGQGLEFLIYFQGNSAPDKSGLPSDRFSAERTGGSVSTLTIQRTQQEDSAVYLCASSLGPGGGDNEKLFFGSGTQLSVL.

The gene calls are TRBV19 and TRBJ1-4; 9 nucleotides line up with TRBD1. CDR1 and CDR2 (germline): LNHDA, SQIVND (reference sequence). Trimming took 4 bases from V and 4 from J; bases not matched to a gene: 1. This CDR3 spans 14 amino acids. CDR3: CASSRDRDNEKLFF. The DNA for the CDR3 is TGTGCCAGTAGTAGGGACAGGGATAATGAAAAACTGTTTTTT.

The rearrangement uses TRBV10-1 and TRBJ2-5; 13 nucleotides align to TRBD2. The J segment lost 2 bases and the V segment lost 6 bases, leaving 3 bases of the junction unmatched. The CDR3 contains 15 residues. CDR1 and CDR2 (germline): WNHNN, SYGVQD (reference sequence). CDR3 loop: CASSRTSGGQETQYF. CDR3 DNA sequence: TGCGCCAGCAGCAGGACTAGCGGGGGACAAGAGACCCAGTACTTC.

The chain recombines TRBV19 with TRBJ2-7; 7 bases fit TRBD2. CDR3 length: 12 residues. Per germline, CDR1 LNHDA and CDR2 SQIVND (reference sequence). V dropped 6 bases and J dropped 7; count of bases not matched to a gene: 6. The CDR3 DNA reads as TGTGCCAGTAGCAGGAGAGCGGGGGAGCAGTACTTC. It encodes CASSRRAGEQYF.

The rearrangement links TRBV10-2 to TRBJ1-2, with 11 bases that match TRBD1. The germline V gene has CDR1 WSHSY and CDR2 SAAADI. This CDR3 comprises 11 residues. V shed 8 bases, J shed 7 bases, and the junction held 0 bases outside the gene matches. CDR3 in DNA: TGCGCCAGCGGGACAGGGGGTGGCTACACCTTC. Translating it yields CASGTGGGYTF.

The chain recombines TRBV9 with TRBJ2-7; 10 bases map to TRBD2. Trimming at V came to 0 bases and at J to 2 bases, leaving 5 bases not matched to a gene. The germline CDR1 and CDR2 sequences are SGDLS and YYNGEE. The CDR3 sequence is 16 residues long. CDR3 DNA sequence: TGTGCCAGCAGCGTAGGGTCTACTAGCGGGGCCTACGAGCAGTACTTC. This sequence encodes CASSVGSTSGAYEQYF. Together with reference TRBV9 and TRBJ2-7, the CDR3 gives the full variable domain: DSGVTQTPKHLITATGQRVTLRCSPRSGDLSVYWYQQSLDQGLQFLIQYYNGEERAKGNILERFSAQQFPDLHSELNLSSLELGDSALYFCASSVGSTSGAYEQYFGPGTRLTVT.

The rearrangement links TRBV19 to TRBJ1-5; a weak D match, TRBD1 (6 bases). Trimming shortened V by 5 bases and J by 3 bases, and 11 bases separated the two germline ends. The CDR3 spans 14 residues. Looked up from germline, CDR1 is LNHDA and CDR2 is SQIVND (reference sequence). CDR3 in DNA: TGTGCCAGTAGTCCGCGGGGGCCCAATCAGCCCCAGCATTTT. Protein product: CASSPRGPNQPQHF.

CDR3 DNA sequence: TGTGCCAGCAGTTACTCGGGCAGAACACCCTACGAGCAGTACTTC. Encoded protein: CASSYSGRTPYEQYF. This rearrangement joins TRBV6-5 to TRBJ2-7; no definite D call. This CDR3 has 15 amino acids. Trimming pared 0 bases from V and 2 bases from J, leaving 11 bases between. The V gene's germline CDR1 is MNHEY and CDR2 SVGAGI.

The chain recombines TRBV5-6 with TRBJ1-6; D is uncertain. The CDR3 contains 16 residues. V gave up 0 bases and J gave up 10 bases, with 17 bases separating them. Germline V gene lookup returns CDR1 SGHDT and CDR2 YYEEEE. The CDR3 here is CASSLGSREVGSPLHF. CDR3 DNA: TGTGCCAGCAGCTTGGGGTCGAGGGAAGTAGGATCACCCCTCCACTTT.

This rearrangement joins TRBV7-8 to TRBJ1-5, with a tentative D call TRBD1 (5 bases). The V gene's germline CDR1 is SGHVS and CDR2 FQNEAQ. CDR3 length: 16 amino acids. Trimming stripped 4 bases from V and 2 bases from J, with 15 bases between. The CDR3 region is CASSSLRGTGNQPQHF. CDR3 bases: TGTGCCAGCAGCTCTCTTAGGGGTACCGGCAATCAGCCCCAGCATTTT.

V is TRBV4-2 and J is TRBJ2-7; 9 bases are a match to TRBD1. Per germline, CDR1 LGHNA and CDR2 YNFKEQ. The length of the CDR3 is 15 residues. J lost 7 bases, V lost 1 base, and 8 bases had no gene match. DNA for the CDR3: TGTGCCAGCAGCCAAGGTGGACAGGGGATAGAAGAGCAGTACTTC. Its protein product is CASSQGGQGIEEQYF.

The chain uses TRBV9 and TRBJ1-1; 11 bases are shared with TRBD1. Per germline, CDR1 SGDLS and CDR2 YYNGEE. Trimming took 2 bases from V and 8 from J; bases not matched to a gene: 5. The CDR3 is 14 amino acids. The CDR3 loop reads CASSVRTGGGEAFF. Written as DNA, the CDR3 is TGTGCCAGCAGCGTTCGGACAGGGGGCGGCGAAGCTTTCTTT. The full variable domain, in which reference TRBV9 and TRBJ1-1 provide the parts outside the CDR3, is DSGVTQTPKHLITATGQRVTLRCSPRSGDLSVYWYQQSLDQGLQFLIQYYNGEERAKGNILERFSAQQFPDLHSELNLSSLELGDSALYFCASSVRTGGGEAFFGQGTRLTVV.

DNA for the CDR3: TGTGCCAGCAGCTTAGGCGGGGACAGTAGCGAGCAGTACTTC. Its translation is CASSLGGDSSEQYF. This chain connects TRBV7-6 to TRBJ2-7, with D perhaps matching TRBD1 (7 bases). Trimming pared 1 base from V and 6 bases from J, leaving 13 bases between. The CDR3 runs 14 residues. Germline assignment: CDR1 SGHVS and CDR2 FNYEAQ.

The chain uses TRBV29-1 and TRBJ2-1; 12 positions agree with TRBD1. The germline V gene has CDR1 SQVTM and CDR2 ANQGSEA. Trimming took 7 bases from V and 6 from J; bases not matched to a gene: 4. The CDR3 sequence is 13 residues long. This CDR3 reads CSAGTGGINEQFF. Here the CDR3 DNA reads TGCAGCGCCGGGACAGGGGGCATCAATGAGCAGTTCTTC.

This chain connects TRBV5-4 to TRBJ2-7; TRBD1 agrees at 7 bases. The CDR3 is made up of 14 amino acids. Germline V CDR1 and CDR2: SGHNT, YYREEE (reference sequence). The V gene end was trimmed by 6 bases and the J gene end by 4 bases; junction bases not matched to a gene: 10. The CDR3 nucleotides read TGTGCCAGCACGAATCGACAGGGCACTTACGAGCAGTACTTC. Amino acid sequence: CASTNRQGTYEQYF. Using reference TRBV5-4 and TRBJ2-7 for the parts outside the CDR3, the full variable domain is ETGVTQSPTHLIKTRGQQVTLRCSSQSGHNTVSWYQQALGQGPQFIFQYYREEENGRGNFPPRFSGLQFPNYSSELNVNALELDDSALYLCASTNRQGTYEQYFGPGTRLTVT.

This clone occurred once. The chain uses TRBV7-2 and TRBJ2-7, with TRBD2 matching 7 bases. The CDR3 runs 14 residues. CDR1 is SGHTA, CDR2 FQGNSA, per germline. V dropped 3 bases and J dropped 0; count of bases not matched to a gene: 2. The CDR3 DNA reads TGTGCCAGCAGCTTTGGGGGGGACTCCTACGAGCAGTACTTC. This encodes CASSFGGDSYEQYF.

This chain uses TRBV5-6 with TRBJ2-7; TRBD2 aligns across 7 bases. V gave up 0 bases and J gave up 3 bases; unmatched junction bases: 9. The CDR3 is 16 amino acids. Germline CDR1 reads SGHDT; CDR2 reads YYEEEE. The CDR3 DNA reads TGTGCCAGCAGCTTGGGTGGCGGGAGTGGGTACTACGAGCAGTACTTC. Protein product: CASSLGGGSGYYEQYF.

The chain carries TRBV5-1 and TRBJ1-6, with 9 bases aligning to TRBD1. The germline V gene encodes CDR1 SGHRS and CDR2 YFSETQ. Germline trimming cut 0 bases from V and 0 bases from J; bases unmatched to any gene: 10. This CDR3 has 20 amino acids. The CDR3 DNA reads TGCGCCAGCAGCTTGGGAACAGGGGGCTCCTTGAGCTCCTATAATTCACCCCTCCACTTT. Translated, it gives CASSLGTGGSLSSYNSPLHF.

This chain uses TRBV18 with TRBJ1-1; TRBD1 might be the D (5 bases). Germline CDR1 reads KGHSH; CDR2 reads LQKENI. The CDR3 contains 16 residues. V lost 2 bases and J 0 bases, leaving 13 bases between the germline ends. In nucleotides, the CDR3 is TGTGCCAGCTCACCAAGGACATACGACCTGAACACTGAAGCTTTCTTT. Its protein product is CASSPRTYDLNTEAFF. Using reference TRBV18 and TRBJ1-1 for the parts outside the CDR3, the full variable domain is NAGVMQNPRHLVRRRGQEARLRCSPMKGHSHVYWYRQLPEEGLKFMVYLQKENIIDESGMPKERFSAEFPKEGPSILRIQQVVRGDSAAYFCASSPRTYDLNTEAFFGQGTRLTVV.

The chain has TRBV6-5 and TRBJ1-1; perhaps TRBD1 as D (5 bases). Germline CDR1 reads MNHEY; CDR2 reads SVGAGI. Trimming pared 8 bases from V and 3 bases from J, leaving 13 bases between. CDR3 size: 13 residues. The CDR3 reads CASARGGDTEAFF. In DNA, the CDR3 is TGTGCCAGCGCGCGGGGGGGTGACACTGAAGCTTTCTTT.

J is TRBJ1-1 and V is TRBV11-2; 8 bases match TRBD1. In germline, CDR1 is SGHAT, CDR2 FQNNGV. This CDR3 spans 15 amino acids. The V and J ends lost 8 bases and 2 bases, in that order; junction bases with no gene match: 10. CDR3 coding DNA: TGTGCCAGCGCGGACAGGGTATTTTACAACACTGAAGCTTTCTTT. Translation gives CASADRVFYNTEAFF.

The chain links TRBV11-3 to TRBJ1-2, with 7 nucleotides matching TRBD1. V shed 5 bases and J 7 bases; nucleotides not matched to a gene: 7. Germline CDR1 reads SGHNT; CDR2 reads YENEEA. The CDR3 has 13 amino acids. The CDR3 sequence: CASSQGQFAGYTF. DNA for the CDR3: TGTGCCAGCAGCCAGGGACAGTTTGCTGGCTACACCTTC.

The CDR3 DNA sequence: TGTGCCAGCTCATTCTTCTCACCGGGACTAGCGGGAGGGATCAATGAGCAGTTCTTC. Translation: CASSFFSPGLAGGINEQFF. V and J are TRBV18 and TRBJ2-1, with TRBD2 identical over 16 bases. In germline, CDR1 is KGHSH, CDR2 LQKENI. J lost 6 bases, V lost 5 bases, and 13 bases had no gene match. The CDR3 is made up of 19 amino acids.

The V and J genes are TRBV27 and TRBJ2-7, with a possible D match to TRBD2 (5 bases). The germline V gene has CDR1 MNHEY and CDR2 SMNVEV (reference sequence). The CDR3 runs 12 residues. V was pared by 6 bases and J by 4 bases, with 10 bases between. The CDR3 here is CASRSSGYEQYF. In nucleotides, the CDR3 is TGTGCCAGCAGGTCATCGGGGTACGAGCAGTACTTC.

The rearrangement joins TRBV4-3 to TRBJ1-2; 7 bases align to TRBD1. V trimming: 4 bases; J trimming: 0 bases; junction bases outside the gene matches: 8. The CDR3 consists of 16 residues. The V gene's germline CDR1 is LGHNA and CDR2 YSLEER. CDR3 DNA: TGCGCCAGCAGCCCTAACGGACAGGCGACTAACTATGGCTACACCTTC. Translated: CASSPNGQATNYGYTF.

V gene TRBV4-3 combines with J gene TRBJ1-2, with 9 bases lining up with TRBD1. Germline V gene lookup returns CDR1 LGHNA and CDR2 YSLEER. Trimming took 4 bases from V and 4 from J; bases not matched to a gene: 13. This CDR3 has 17 residues. The CDR3 DNA sequence: TGCGCCAGCAGCCGTAGCGGGACAGGGAGTATAGGCTATGGCTACACCTTC. As protein: CASSRSGTGSIGYGYTF.